This T cell receptor beta chain was recorded in a study of vaccination effects on CD4 cells after COVID-19. Study details: Participants received two doses of either the BNT162b2 or mRNA-1273 vaccine. Study-level points and caveats: Convalescent patients were scarce, and early post-infection timepoints were absent.

This clone was seen a few times. Its target is not known. TCRdb's table, derived via immunoSEQ multiplex PCR, lists solely in-frame clones and lacks some. The data contain about 38,000 clones, 55% to 75% of them singletons. The germline V and J ends were trimmed by 3 bases and 5 bases, with 10 bases remaining between them. From germline, CDR1 is SQVTM and CDR2 ANQGSEA. The CDR3 loop spans 12 amino acids. Antigen-specific CD4+ T cells were expanded (with viral peptide pools) by the ViraFEST assay ahead of sequencing. When more than 9 days of culture had elapsed, CD4+ T cells were isolated. People in the vaccine group had not been infected with SARS-CoV-2 before, and their nucleocapsid antibodies were negative. Every well got a few million PBMC, which were grown with around 10 IU/ml IL-2 and 9 to 10 ug/ml peptides. Half the medium was replaced with IL-2 medium on days 3 and 7.

The clonotype comes from a human donor who received a COVID-19 vaccine. Here the sequenced sample was CD4+ T cells from PBMCs cultured with SARS-CoV-2 spike peptides, taken before COVID-19 vaccination. This rearrangement joins TRBV29-1 to TRBJ1-2; D is ambiguous. CDR3 in amino acids: CSVDGRPYGYTF. CDR3 sequence (DNA): TGCAGCGTTGATGGGAGACCTTATGGCTACACCTTC.